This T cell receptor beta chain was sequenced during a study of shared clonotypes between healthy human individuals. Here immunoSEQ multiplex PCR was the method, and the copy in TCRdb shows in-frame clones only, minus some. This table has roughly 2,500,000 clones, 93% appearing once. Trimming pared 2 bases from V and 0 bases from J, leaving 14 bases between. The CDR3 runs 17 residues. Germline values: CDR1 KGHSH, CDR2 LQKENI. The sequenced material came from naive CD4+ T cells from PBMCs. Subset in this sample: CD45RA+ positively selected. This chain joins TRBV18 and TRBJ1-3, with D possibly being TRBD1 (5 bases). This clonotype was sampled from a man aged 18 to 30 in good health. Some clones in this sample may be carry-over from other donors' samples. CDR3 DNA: TGTGCCAGCTCACCAGGGAGGCCGGGACTCTCTGGAAACACCATATATTTT. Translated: CASSPGRPGLSGNTIYF.